This T cell receptor (beta chain) was retrieved from a study of shared clonotypes between healthy human individuals. Broader study findings: Sharing across a few donors was seen in around 5% of naive CD4 clonotypes. It was the few donors that limited the genetic and exposure-history diversity represented.

Genomic DNA per cell subset filled all wells of several immunoSEQ plates. The data were produced by immunoSEQ multiplex PCR, yet TCRdb's version contains in-frame clones alone and is incomplete. The table has roughly 2,000,000 clones, approximately 94% seen once. V was pared by 0 bases and J by 2 bases, with 6 bases between. Germline V lookup: CDR1 SGDLS, CDR2 YYNGEE. The CDR3 loop spans 13 amino acids. Concerning this clone: What it binds is not known. Other DNA sequences of this sample code for an identical CDR3.

CD45RO-negative CD8 cells positively selected for CCR7 made up the naive population, which excluded terminally differentiated effector memory CD45RA+ cells. The chain employs TRBV9 and TRBJ2-7; D perhaps matches TRBD2 (5 bases). The TCR sequence derives from a man aged 18 to 30 in good health. Sequencing was performed on naive CD8+ T cells sorted from blood. CDR3 in DNA: TGTGCCAGCAGCGTAGACGGGACCTACGAGCAGTACTTC. Residues: CASSVDGTYEQYF.